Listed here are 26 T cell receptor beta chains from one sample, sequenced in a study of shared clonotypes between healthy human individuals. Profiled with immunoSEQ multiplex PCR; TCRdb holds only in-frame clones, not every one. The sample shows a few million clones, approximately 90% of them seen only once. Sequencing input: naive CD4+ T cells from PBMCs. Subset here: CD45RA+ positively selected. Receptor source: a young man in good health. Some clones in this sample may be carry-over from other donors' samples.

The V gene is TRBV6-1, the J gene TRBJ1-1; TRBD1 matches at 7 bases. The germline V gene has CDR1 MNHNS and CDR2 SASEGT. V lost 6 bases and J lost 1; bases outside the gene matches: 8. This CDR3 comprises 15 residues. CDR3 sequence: CASSKSGQKNTEAFF. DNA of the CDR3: TGTGCCAGCAGCAAATCGGGACAGAAGAACACTGAAGCTTTCTTT.

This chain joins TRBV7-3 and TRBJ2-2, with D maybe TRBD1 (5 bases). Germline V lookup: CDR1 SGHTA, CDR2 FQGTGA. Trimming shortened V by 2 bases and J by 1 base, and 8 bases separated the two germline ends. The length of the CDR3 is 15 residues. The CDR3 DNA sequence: TGTGCCAGCAGCTTATATAGGGGGAACACCGGGGAGCTGTTTTTT. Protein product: CASSLYRGNTGELFF.

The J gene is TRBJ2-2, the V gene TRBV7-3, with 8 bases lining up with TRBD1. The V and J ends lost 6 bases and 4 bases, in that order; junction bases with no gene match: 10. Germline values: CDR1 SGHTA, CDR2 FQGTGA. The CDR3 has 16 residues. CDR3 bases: TGTGCCAGCAGTTTTAAGACAGGGGATCGCACCGGGGAGCTGTTTTTT. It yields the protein CASSFKTGDRTGELFF.

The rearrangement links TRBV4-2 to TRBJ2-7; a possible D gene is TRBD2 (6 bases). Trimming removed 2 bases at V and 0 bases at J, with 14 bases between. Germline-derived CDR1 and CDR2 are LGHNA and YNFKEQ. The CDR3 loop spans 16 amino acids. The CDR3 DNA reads TGTGCCAGCAGCCAACAACTAGCCTCGAGCTCCTACGAGCAGTACTTC. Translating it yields CASSQQLASSSYEQYF.

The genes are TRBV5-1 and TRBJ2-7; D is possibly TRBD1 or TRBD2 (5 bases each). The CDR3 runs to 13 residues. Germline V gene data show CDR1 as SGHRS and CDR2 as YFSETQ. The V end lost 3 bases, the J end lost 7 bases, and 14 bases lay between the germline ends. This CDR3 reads CASSSGPDREQYF. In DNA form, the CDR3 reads TGCGCCAGCAGCTCGGGACCGGACCGAGAGCAGTACTTC. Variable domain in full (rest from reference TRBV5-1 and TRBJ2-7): KAGVTQTPRYLIKTRGQQVTLSCSPISGHRSVSWYQQTPGQGLQFLFEYFSETQRNKGNFPGRFSGRQFSNSRSEMNVSTLELGDSALYLCASSSGPDREQYFGPGTRLTVT.

The CDR3: CASSQDPPEGGQPQHF. In nucleotides, the CDR3 is TGCGCCAGCAGCCAAGATCCCCCCGAGGGGGGTCAGCCCCAGCATTTT. The chain couples TRBV4-1 to TRBJ1-5; D possibly corresponds to TRBD1 (6 bases). Trimming shortened V by 0 bases and J by 6 bases, and 15 bases separated the two germline ends. Germline CDR1 MGHRA, CDR2 YSYEKL. The CDR3 covers 16 residues.

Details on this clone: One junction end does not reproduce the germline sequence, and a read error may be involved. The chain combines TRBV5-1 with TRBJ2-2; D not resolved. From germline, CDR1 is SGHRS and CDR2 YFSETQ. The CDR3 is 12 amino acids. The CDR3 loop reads CASTLNTGELFF. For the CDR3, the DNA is TGCGCCAGCACCTTGAACACCGGGGAGCTGTTTTTT.

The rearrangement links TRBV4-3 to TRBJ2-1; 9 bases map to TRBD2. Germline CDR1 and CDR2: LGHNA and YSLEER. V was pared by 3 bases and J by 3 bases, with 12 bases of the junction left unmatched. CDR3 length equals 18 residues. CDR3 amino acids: CASSHGLAGSTYYNEQFF. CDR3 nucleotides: TGCGCCAGCAGCCACGGGCTAGCGGGGTCTACCTACTACAATGAGCAGTTCTTC.

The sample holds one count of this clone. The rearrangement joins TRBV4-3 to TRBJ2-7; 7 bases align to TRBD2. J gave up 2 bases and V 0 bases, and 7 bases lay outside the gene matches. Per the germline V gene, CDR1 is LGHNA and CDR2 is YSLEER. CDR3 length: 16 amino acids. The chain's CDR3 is CASSQDRTRVPYEQYF. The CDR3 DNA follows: TGCGCCAGCAGCCAAGATCGGACTAGAGTACCCTACGAGCAGTACTTC.

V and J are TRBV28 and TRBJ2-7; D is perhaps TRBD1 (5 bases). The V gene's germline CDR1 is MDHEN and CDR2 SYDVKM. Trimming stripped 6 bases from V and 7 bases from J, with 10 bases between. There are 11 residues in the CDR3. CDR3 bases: TGTGCCAGCAGAGCAGCAGGGGAGCAGTACTTC. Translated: CASRAAGEQYF.

CDR3 bases: TGCGCCAGCAGCCATTTGCAGGGTTTGAACACTGAAGCTTTCTTT. This encodes CASSHLQGLNTEAFF. The chain is built from TRBV4-3 and TRBJ1-1; D might be TRBD1 (5 bases). V lost 3 bases and J lost 0, with 11 bases in between. The CDR3 is 15 amino acids. Germline values: CDR1 LGHNA, CDR2 YSLEER.

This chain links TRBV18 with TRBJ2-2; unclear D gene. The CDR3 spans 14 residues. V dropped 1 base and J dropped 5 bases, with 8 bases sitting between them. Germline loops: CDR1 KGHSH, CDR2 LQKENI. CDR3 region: CASSPLDRTGELFF. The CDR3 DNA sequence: TGTGCCAGCTCACCACTCGATAGGACCGGGGAGCTGTTTTTT.

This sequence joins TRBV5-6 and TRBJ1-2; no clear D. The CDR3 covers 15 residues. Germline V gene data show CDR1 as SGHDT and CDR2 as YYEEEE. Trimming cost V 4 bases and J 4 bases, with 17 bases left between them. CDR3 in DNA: TGTGCCAGCAGCCCGGTTTACAAATTGGGCTATGGCTACACCTTC. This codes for CASSPVYKLGYGYTF. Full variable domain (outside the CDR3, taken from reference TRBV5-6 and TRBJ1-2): DAGVTQSPTHLIKTRGQQVTLRCSPKSGHDTVSWYQQALGQGPQFIFQYYEEEERQRGNFPDRFSGHQFPNYSSELNVNALLLGDSALYLCASSPVYKLGYGYTFGSGTRLTVV.

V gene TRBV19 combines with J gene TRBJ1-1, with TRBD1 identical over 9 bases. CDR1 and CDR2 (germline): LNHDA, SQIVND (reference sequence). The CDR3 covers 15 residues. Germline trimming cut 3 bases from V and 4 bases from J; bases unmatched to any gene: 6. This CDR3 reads CASSMTGQGSTEAFF. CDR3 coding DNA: TGTGCCAGTAGTATGACTGGACAGGGGAGCACTGAAGCTTTCTTT.

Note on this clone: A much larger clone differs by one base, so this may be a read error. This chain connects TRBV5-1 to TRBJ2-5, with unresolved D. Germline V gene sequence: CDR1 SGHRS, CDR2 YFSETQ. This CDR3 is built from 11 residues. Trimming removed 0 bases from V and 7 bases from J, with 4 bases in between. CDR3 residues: CASSLGGTQYF. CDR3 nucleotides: TGCGCCAGCAGCTTGGGGGGGACCCAGTACTTC.

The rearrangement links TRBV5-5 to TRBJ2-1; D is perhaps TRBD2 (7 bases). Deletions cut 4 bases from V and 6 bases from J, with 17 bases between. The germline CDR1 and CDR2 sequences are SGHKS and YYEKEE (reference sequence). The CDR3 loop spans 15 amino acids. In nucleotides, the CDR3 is TGTGCCAGCAGCCGCCGCGGGGGCCGGGGCAATGAGCAGTTCTTC. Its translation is CASSRRGGRGNEQFF.

CDR3 sequence reads: CASSFRRSGGNQPQHF. CDR3 DNA: TGTGCCAGCAGTTTTAGGCGGTCCGGGGGGAATCAGCCCCAGCATTTT. The V gene is TRBV28, the J gene TRBJ1-5; D is perhaps TRBD1 (5 bases). CDR1 and CDR2 from the germline V gene are MDHEN and SYDVKM. Trimming pared 3 bases from V and 4 bases from J, leaving 16 bases between. The CDR3 length is 16 residues.

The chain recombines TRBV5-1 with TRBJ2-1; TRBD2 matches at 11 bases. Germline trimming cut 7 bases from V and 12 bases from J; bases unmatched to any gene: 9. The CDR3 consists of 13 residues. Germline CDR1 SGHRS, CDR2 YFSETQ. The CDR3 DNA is TGCGCCAGCGGATCCTTAGCGGGAGGGACGCAGTTCTTC. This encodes CASGSLAGGTQFF.

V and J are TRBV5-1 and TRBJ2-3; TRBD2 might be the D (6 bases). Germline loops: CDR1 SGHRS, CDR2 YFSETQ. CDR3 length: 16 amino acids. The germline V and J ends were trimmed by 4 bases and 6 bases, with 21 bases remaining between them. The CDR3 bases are TGCGCCAGCAGCCCCTCTGGGGACTCCTTTTGGGATACGCAGTATTTT. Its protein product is CASSPSGDSFWDTQYF.

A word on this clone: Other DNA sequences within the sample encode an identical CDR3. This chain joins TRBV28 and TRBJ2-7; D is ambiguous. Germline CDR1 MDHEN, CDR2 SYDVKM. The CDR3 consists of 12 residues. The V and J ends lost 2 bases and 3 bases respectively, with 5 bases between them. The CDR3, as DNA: TGTGCCAGCAGTTTAAGCTTCTACGAGCAGTACTTC. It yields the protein CASSLSFYEQYF.

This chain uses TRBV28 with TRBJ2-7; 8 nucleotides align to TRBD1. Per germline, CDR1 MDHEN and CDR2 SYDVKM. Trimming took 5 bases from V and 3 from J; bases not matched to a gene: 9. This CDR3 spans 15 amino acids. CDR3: CASSAVDRAIYEQYF. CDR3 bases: TGTGCCAGCAGTGCGGTGGACAGGGCTATCTACGAGCAGTACTTC.

Here the CDR3 DNA reads TGCGCCAGCAGCTTGGAAGGGCCTAAAGCTTTCTTT. This sequence encodes CASSLEGPKAFF. The chain joins TRBV5-1 to TRBJ1-1, with unresolved D. V was cut by 0 bases and J by 9 bases, with 9 bases left in between. CDR3 length equals 12 residues. CDR1 and CDR2 (germline): SGHRS, YFSETQ.

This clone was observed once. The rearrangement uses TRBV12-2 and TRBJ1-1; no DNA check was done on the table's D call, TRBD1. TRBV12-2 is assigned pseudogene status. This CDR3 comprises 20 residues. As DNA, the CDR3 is TGTGCAAGTCTCCTAGACGGGACAGGGGGCCCCTCTTGGCATAACACTGAAGCTTTCTTT. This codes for CASLLDGTGGPSWHNTEAFF.

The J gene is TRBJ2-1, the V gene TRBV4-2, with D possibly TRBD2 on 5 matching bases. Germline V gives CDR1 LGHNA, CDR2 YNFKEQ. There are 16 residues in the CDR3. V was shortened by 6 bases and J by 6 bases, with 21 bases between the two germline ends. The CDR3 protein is CASSPKRSSQFNEQFF. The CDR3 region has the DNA TGTGCCAGCAGTCCAAAGCGGTCCTCGCAATTCAATGAGCAGTTCTTC.

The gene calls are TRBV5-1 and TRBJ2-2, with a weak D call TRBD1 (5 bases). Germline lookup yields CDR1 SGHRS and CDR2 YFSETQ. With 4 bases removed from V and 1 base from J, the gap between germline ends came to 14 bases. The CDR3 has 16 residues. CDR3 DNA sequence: TGCGCCAGCAGCCAGGGATGGGCTATGAACACCGGGGAGCTGTTTTTT. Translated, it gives CASSQGWAMNTGELFF.

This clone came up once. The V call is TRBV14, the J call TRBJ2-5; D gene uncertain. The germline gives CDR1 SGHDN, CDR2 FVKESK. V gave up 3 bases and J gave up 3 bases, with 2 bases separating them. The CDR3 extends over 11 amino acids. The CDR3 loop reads CASSHEETQYF. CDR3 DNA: TGTGCCAGCAGCCACGAAGAGACCCAGTACTTC.